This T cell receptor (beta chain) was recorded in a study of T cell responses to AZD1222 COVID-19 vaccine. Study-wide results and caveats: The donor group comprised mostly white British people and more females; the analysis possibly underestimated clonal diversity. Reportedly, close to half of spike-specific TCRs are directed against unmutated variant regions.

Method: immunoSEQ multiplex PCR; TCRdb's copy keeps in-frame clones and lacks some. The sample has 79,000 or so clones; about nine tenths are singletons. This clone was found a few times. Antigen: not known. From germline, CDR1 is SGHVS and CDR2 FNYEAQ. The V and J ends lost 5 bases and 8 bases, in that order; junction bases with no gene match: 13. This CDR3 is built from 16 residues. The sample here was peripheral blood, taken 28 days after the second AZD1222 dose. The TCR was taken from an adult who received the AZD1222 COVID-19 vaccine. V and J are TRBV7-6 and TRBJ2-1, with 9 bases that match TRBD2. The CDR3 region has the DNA TGTGCCAGCAGCCCACCCAGCGGGGGGCCCGGCTATGAGCAGTTCTTC. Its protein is CASSPPSGGPGYEQFF.